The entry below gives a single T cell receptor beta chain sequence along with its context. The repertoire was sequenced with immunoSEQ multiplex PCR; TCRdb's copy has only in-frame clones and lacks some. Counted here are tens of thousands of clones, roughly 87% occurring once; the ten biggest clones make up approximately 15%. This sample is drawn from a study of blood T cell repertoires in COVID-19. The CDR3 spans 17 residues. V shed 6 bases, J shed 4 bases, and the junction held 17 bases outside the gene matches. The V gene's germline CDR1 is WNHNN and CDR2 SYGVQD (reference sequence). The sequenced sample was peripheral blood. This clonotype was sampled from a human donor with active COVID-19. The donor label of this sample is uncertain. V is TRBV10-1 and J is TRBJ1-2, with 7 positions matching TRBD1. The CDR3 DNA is TGCGCCAGCAGCCCGTGGTTGCGGGACAGCTCGTCCTATGGCTACACCTTC. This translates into CASSPWLRDSSSYGYTF.